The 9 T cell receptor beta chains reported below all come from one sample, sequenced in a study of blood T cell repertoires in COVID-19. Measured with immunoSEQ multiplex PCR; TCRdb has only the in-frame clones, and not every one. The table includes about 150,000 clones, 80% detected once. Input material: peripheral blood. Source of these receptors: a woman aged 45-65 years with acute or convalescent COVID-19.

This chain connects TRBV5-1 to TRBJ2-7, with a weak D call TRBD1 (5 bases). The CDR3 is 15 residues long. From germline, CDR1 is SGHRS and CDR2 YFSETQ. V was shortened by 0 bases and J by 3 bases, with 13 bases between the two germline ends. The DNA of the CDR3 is TGCGCCAGCAGCTTGGATGTGGGCACAGGCTACGAGCAGTACTTC. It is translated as CASSLDVGTGYEQYF.

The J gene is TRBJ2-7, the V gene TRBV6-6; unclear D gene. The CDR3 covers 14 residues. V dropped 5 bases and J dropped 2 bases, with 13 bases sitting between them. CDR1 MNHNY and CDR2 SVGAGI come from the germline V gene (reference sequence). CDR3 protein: CASSLDPGTYEQYF. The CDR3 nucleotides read TGTGCCAGCAGTCTTGACCCAGGCACCTACGAGCAGTACTTC.

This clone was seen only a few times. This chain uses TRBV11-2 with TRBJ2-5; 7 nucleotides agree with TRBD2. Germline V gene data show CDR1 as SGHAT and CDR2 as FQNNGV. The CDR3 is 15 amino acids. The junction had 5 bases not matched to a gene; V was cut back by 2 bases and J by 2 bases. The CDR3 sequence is CASSLTLAVQETQYF. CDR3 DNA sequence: TGTGCCAGCAGCTTAACGCTAGCGGTACAAGAGACCCAGTACTTC.

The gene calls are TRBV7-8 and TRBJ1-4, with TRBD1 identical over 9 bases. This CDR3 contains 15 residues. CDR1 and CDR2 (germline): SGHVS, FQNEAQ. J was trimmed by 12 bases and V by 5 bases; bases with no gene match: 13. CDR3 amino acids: CASSPRTGDVGELFF. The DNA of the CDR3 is TGTGCCAGCAGCCCCCGGACAGGGGACGTCGGGGAACTGTTTTTT.

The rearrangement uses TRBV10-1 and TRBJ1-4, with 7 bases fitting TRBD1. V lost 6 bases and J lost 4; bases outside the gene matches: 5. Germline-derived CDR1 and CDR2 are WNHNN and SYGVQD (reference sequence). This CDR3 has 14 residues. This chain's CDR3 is CASRGDSLNEKLFF. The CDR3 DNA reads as TGCGCCAGCAGGGGGGACAGCCTTAATGAAAAACTGTTTTTT.

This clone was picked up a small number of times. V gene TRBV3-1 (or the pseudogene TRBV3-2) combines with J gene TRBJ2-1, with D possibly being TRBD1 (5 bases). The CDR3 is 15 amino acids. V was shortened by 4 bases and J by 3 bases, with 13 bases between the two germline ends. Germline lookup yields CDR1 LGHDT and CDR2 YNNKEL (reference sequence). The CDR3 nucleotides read TGTGCCAGCAGCCGGGGCCTGACCAACTACAATGAGCAGTTCTTC. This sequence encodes CASSRGLTNYNEQFF.

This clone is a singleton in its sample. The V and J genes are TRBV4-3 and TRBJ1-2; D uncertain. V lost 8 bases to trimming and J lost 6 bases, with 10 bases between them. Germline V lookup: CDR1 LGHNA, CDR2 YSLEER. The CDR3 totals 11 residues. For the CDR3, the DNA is TGCGCCAGCGGGAATAGCGATGGCTACACCTTC. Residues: CASGNSDGYTF.

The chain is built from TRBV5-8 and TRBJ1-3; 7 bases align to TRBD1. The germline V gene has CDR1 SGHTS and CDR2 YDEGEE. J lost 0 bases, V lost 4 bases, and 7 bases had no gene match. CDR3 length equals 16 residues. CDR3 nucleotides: TGTGCCAGCAGCCAACTGACAGGGACCTCTGGAAACACCATATATTTT. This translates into CASSQLTGTSGNTIYF.

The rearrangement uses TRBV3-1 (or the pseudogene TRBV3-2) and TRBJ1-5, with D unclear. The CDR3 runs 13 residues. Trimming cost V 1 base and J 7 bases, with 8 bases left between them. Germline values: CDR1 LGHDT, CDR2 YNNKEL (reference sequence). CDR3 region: CASSQATNQPQHF. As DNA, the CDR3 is TGTGCCAGCAGCCAAGCAACAAACCAGCCCCAGCATTTT.